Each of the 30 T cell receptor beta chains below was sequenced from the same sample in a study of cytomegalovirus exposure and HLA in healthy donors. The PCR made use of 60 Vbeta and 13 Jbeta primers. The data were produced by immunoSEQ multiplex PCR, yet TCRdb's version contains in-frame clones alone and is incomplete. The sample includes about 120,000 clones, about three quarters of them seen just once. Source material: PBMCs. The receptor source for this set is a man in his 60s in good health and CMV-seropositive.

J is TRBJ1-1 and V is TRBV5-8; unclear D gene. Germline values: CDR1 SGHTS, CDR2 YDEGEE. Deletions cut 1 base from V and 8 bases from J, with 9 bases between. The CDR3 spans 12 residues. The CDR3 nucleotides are TGTGCCAGCAGCTTGATATGGGCGGAAGCTTTCTTT. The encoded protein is CASSLIWAEAFF.

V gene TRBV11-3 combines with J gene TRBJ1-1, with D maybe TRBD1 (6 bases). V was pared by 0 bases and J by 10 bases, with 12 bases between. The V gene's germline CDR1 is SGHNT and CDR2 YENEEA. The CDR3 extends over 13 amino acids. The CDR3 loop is CASSLDHQGRAFF. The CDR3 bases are TGTGCCAGCAGCTTAGATCACCAGGGGCGAGCTTTCTTT.

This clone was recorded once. The CDR3 spells CASSAQPGTGSYEQYF. The CDR3 region has the DNA TGCGCCAGCAGCGCACAACCCGGGACTGGCTCCTACGAGCAGTACTTC. The V and J genes are TRBV5-1 and TRBJ2-7; TRBD2 is a possible D gene (6 bases). CDR3 length equals 16 residues. V was cut by 4 bases and J by 0 bases, with 17 bases left in between. Germline CDR1 reads SGHRS; CDR2 reads YFSETQ.

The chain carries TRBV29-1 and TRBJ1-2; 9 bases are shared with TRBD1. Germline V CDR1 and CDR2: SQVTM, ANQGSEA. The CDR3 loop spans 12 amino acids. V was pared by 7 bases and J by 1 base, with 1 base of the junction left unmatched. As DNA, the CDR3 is TGCAGCGCGGGACAGGGTAACTATGGCTACACCTTC. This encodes CSAGQGNYGYTF. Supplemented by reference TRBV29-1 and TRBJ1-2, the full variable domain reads SAVISQKPSRDICQRGTSLTIQCQVDSQVTMMFWYRQQPGQSLTLIATANQGSEATYESGFVIDKFPISRPNLTFSTLTVSNMSPEDSSIYLCSAGQGNYGYTFGSGTRLTVV.

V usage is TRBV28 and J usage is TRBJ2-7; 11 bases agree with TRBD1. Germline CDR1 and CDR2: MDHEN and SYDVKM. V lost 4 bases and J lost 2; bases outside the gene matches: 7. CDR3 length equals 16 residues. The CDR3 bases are TGTGCCAGCAGTTCCGCCGGGACAGGGGGGCCCTACGAGCAGTACTTC. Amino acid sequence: CASSSAGTGGPYEQYF.

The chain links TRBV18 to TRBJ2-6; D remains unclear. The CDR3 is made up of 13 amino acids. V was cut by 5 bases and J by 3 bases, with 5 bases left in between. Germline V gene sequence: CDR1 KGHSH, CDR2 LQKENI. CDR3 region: CASSRDGANVLTF. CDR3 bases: TGTGCCAGCTCAAGAGATGGGGCCAACGTCCTGACTTTC. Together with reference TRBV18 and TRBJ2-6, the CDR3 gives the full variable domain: NAGVMQNPRHLVRRRGQEARLRCSPMKGHSHVYWYRQLPEEGLKFMVYLQKENIIDESGMPKERFSAEFPKEGPSILRIQQVVRGDSAAYFCASSRDGANVLTFGAGSRLTVL.

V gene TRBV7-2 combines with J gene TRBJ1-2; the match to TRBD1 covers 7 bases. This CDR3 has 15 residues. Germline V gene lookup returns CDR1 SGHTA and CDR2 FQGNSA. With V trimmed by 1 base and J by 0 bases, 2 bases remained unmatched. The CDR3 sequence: CASSLGQGANYGYTF. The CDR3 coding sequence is TGTGCCAGCAGCTTAGGACAGGGAGCTAACTATGGCTACACCTTC.

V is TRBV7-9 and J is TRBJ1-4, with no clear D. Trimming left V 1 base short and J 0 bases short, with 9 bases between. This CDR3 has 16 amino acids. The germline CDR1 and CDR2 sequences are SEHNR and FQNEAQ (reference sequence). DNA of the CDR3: TGTGCCAGCAGCTTAGTATGGGCTGCAACTAATGAAAAACTGTTTTTT. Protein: CASSLVWAATNEKLFF.

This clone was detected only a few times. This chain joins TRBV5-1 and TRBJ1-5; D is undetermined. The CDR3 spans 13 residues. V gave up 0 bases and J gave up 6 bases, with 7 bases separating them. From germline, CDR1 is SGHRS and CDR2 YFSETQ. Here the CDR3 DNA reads TGCGCCAGCAGCTTGGTAGGGAGTCAGCCCCAGCATTTT. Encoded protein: CASSLVGSQPQHF. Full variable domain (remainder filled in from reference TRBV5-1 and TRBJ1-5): KAGVTQTPRYLIKTRGQQVTLSCSPISGHRSVSWYQQTPGQGLQFLFEYFSETQRNKGNFPGRFSGRQFSNSRSEMNVSTLELGDSALYLCASSLVGSQPQHFGDGTRLSIL.

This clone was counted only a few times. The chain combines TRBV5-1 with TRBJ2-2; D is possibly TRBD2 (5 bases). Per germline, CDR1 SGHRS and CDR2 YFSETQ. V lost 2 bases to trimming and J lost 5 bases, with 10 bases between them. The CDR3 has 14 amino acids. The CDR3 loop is CASSLQTGTGELFF. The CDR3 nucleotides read TGCGCCAGCAGCTTACAGACGGGGACCGGGGAGCTGTTTTTT.

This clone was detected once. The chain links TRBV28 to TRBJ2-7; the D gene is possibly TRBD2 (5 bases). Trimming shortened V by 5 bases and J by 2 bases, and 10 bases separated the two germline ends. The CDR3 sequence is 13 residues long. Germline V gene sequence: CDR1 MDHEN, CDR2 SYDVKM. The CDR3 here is CASSLQRPYEQYF. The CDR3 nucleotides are TGTGCCAGCAGTCTTCAGCGGCCCTACGAGCAGTACTTC.

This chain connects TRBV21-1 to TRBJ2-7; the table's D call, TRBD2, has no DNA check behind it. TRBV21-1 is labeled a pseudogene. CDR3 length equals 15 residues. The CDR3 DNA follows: TGTGCCAGCAGCCCTAGCGGGAGTGTCTTCTACGAGCAGTACTTC. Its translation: CASSPSGSVFYEQYF.

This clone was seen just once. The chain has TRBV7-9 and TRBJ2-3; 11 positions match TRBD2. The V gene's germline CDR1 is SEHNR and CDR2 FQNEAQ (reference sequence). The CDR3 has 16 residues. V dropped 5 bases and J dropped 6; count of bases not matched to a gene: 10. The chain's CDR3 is CASSNGTSGPYDTQYF. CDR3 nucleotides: TGTGCCAGCAGCAACGGGACTAGCGGTCCCTACGATACGCAGTATTTT.

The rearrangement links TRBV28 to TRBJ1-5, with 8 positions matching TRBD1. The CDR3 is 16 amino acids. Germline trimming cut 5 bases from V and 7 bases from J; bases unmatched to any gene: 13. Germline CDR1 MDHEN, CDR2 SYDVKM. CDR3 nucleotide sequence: TGTGCCAGCAGTGCTCATCAGGGGGCGAAGGGACAGCCCCAGCATTTT. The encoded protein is CASSAHQGAKGQPQHF.

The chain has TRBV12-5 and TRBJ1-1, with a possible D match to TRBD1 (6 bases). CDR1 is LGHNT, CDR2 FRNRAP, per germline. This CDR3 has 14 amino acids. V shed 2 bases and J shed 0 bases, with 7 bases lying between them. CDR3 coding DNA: TGTGCTAGTGGTTTGACAGGGTTGAACACTGAAGCTTTCTTT. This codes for CASGLTGLNTEAFF.

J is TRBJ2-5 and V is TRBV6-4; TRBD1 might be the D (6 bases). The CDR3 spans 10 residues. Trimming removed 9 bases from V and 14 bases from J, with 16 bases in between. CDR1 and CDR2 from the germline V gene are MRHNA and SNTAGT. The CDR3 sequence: CARGRDKPYF. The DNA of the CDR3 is TGTGCCAGAGGCCGGGACAAACCATACTTC.

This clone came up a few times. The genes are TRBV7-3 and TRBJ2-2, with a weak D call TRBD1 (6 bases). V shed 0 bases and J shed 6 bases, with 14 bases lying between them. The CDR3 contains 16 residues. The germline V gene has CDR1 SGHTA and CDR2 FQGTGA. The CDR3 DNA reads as TGTGCCAGCAGCTTAACGAGGGACATGAGGCCCGGGGAGCTGTTTTTT. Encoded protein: CASSLTRDMRPGELFF.

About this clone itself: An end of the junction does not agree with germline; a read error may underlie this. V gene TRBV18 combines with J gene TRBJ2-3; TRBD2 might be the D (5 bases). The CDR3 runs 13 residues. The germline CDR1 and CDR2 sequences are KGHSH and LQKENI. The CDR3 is CASSPPSTDTQYF. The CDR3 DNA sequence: TGTGCCAGCTCACCCCCTAGCACCGATACGCAGTATTTT.

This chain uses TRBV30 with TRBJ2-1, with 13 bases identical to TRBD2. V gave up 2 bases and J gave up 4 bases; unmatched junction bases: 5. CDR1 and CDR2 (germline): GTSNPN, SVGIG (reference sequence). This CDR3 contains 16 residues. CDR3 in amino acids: CAWSRQTSGGYNEQFF. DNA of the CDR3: TGTGCCTGGAGTCGCCAGACTAGCGGGGGGTACAATGAGCAGTTCTTC.

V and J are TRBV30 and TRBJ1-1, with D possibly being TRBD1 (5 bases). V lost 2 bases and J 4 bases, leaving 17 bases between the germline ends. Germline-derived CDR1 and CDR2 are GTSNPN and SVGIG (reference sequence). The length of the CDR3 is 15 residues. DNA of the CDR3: TGTGCCTGGAGTCCTCGGGGGTCCTTGGCCACTGAAGCTTTCTTT. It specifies CAWSPRGSLATEAFF.

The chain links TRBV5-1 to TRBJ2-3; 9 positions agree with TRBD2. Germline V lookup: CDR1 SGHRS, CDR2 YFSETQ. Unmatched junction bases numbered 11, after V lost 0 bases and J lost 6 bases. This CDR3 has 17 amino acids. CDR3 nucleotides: TGCGCCAGCAGCTTGGCGGCCTTAGCGGGGGCCTACGATACGCAGTATTTT. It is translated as CASSLAALAGAYDTQYF.

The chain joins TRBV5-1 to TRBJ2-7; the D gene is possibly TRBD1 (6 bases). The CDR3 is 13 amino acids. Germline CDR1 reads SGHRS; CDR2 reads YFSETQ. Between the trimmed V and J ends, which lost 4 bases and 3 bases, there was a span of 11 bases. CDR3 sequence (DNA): TGCGCCAGCAGCCGCGGACAGTTCTACGAGCAGTACTTC. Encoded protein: CASSRGQFYEQYF.

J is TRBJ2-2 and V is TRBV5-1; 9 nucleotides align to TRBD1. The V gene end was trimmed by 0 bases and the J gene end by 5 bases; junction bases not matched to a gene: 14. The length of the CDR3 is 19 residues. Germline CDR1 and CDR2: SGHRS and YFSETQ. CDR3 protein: CASSLARRGQGPETGELFF. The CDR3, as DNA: TGCGCCAGCAGCTTGGCCAGACGGGGACAGGGCCCTGAAACCGGGGAGCTGTTTTTT.

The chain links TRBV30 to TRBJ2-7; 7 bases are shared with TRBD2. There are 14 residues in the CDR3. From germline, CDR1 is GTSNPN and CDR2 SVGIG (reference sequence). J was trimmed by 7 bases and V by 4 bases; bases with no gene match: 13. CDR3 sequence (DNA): TGTGCCTGGACATTCGGCGGGAGTTTGGGGGAGCAGTACTTC. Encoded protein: CAWTFGGSLGEQYF.

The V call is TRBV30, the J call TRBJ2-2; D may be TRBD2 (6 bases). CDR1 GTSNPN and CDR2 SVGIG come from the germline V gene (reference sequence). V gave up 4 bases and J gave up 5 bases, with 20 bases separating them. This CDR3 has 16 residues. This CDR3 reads CAWTSGRDWQTGELFF. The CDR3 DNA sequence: TGTGCCTGGACCTCAGGCCGGGACTGGCAAACCGGGGAGCTGTTTTTT.

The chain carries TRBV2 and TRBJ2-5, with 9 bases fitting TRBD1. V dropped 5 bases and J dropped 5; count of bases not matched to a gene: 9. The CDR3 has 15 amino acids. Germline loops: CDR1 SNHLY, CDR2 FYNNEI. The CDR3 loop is CASSKQGAPRETQYF. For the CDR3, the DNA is TGTGCCAGCAGTAAACAGGGGGCGCCCCGGGAGACCCAGTACTTC.

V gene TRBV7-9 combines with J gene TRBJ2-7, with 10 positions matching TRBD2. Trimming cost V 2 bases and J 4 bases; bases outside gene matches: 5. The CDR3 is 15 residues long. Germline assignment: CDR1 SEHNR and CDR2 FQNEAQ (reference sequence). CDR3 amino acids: CASSLYPSGSYEQYF. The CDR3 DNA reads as TGTGCCAGCAGCTTATACCCTAGCGGGAGTTACGAGCAGTACTTC. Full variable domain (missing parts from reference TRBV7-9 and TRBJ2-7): DTGVSQNPRHKITKRGQNVTFRCDPISEHNRLYWYRQTLGQGPEFLTYFQNEAQLEKSRLLSDRFSAERPKGSFSTLEIQRTEQGDSAMYLCASSLYPSGSYEQYFGPGTRLTVT.

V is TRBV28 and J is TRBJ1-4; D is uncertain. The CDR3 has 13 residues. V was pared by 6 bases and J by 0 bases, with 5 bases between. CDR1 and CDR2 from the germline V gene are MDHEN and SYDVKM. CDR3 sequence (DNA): TGTGCCAGCAGCTTTGCAACTAATGAAAAACTGTTTTTT. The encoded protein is CASSFATNEKLFF.

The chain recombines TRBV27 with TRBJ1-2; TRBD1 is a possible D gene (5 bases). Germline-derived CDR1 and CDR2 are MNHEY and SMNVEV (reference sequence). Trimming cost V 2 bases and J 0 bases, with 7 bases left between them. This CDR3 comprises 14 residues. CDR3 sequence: CASSLAGANYGYTF. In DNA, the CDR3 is TGTGCCAGCAGTTTAGCGGGGGCTAACTATGGCTACACCTTC.

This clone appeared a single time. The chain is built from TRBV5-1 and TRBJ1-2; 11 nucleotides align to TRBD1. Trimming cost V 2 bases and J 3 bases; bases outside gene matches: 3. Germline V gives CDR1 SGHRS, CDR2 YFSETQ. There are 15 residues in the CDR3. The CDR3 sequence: CASSFRDRGDYGYTF. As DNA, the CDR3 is TGCGCCAGCAGCTTCAGGGACAGGGGGGACTATGGCTACACCTTC.